The 5 T cell receptor beta chains listed next were all sequenced from one sample in a study of control samples from healthy donors and cancer patients. Only in-frame clones appear in the TCRdb table, and some are missing; sequencing was by immunoSEQ multiplex PCR. The sample contains tens of thousands of clones, about 89% of which appear only once. Sequencing input: blood. The source is a woman aged 60-75 years in good health.

In its sample, this clone was seen once. The chain employs TRBV7-2 and TRBJ1-3; D ambiguous. V was pared by 3 bases and J by 3 bases, with 15 bases between. Germline CDR1 is SGHTA and CDR2 is FQGNSA. The CDR3 has 16 residues. CDR3 nucleotides: TGTGCCAGCAGCTTGTCCCTAACATGGGATGGAAACACCATATATTTT. Its translation: CASSLSLTWDGNTIYF.

The chain uses TRBV27 and TRBJ2-1, with 7 positions matching TRBD1. Per germline, CDR1 MNHEY and CDR2 SMNVEV (reference sequence). The CDR3 runs 13 residues. With V trimmed by 8 bases and J by 7 bases, 8 bases remained unmatched. The CDR3 DNA reads as TGTGCCAGCGGACAGGAAGCTACAAATGAGCAGTTCTTC. Its protein is CASGQEATNEQFF.

The V gene is TRBV4-1, the J gene TRBJ1-2; TRBD1 might be the D (6 bases). This CDR3 spans 18 amino acids. The ends were cut back, 4 bases at V and 1 base at J, with 22 bases in the middle. Germline lookup yields CDR1 MGHRA and CDR2 YSYEKL. The CDR3 here is CASSPRDSSGTINYGYTF. DNA of the CDR3: TGCGCCAGCAGCCCGAGAGACTCTTCCGGGACAATTAACTATGGCTACACCTTC.

The chain recombines TRBV12-5 with TRBJ2-7, with a weak D call TRBD2 (9 bases). V gave up 3 bases and J gave up 7 bases, with 34 bases separating them. Germline CDR1 reads LGHNT; CDR2 reads FRNRAP. The CDR3 runs 20 residues. The CDR3 loop is CASGFRMDREEAGGPGEQYF. The CDR3 coding sequence is TGTGCTAGTGGTTTTCGGATGGACAGGGAGGAGGCGGGGGGGCCGGGAGAGCAGTACTTC.

The chain employs TRBV30 and TRBJ2-5; D may be TRBD1 or TRBD2 (6 bases each). This CDR3 has 16 amino acids. Germline V gene lookup returns CDR1 GTSNPN and CDR2 SVGIG (reference sequence). V was pared by 1 base and J by 1 base, with 16 bases between. The DNA for the CDR3 is TGTGCCTGGAGTGGGGGGTCGGGGGCCGGCCAAGAGACCCAGTACTTC. Residues: CAWSGGSGAGQETQYF.